The present entry profiles one T cell receptor beta chain with its context. TCRdb reanalysed the 5' RACE reads using MiXCR and keeps one entry per CDR3 protein. The repertoire includes some 260,000 distinct CDR3 sequences, about 14% of them detected once, and approximately 8.8% sits in the top ten. This entry belongs to a study of identical twins. The sequenced sample consisted of memory (CD45RO+) T cells sorted from blood. The sequence derives from a woman aged 18 to 35 in good health.

Here the CDR3 reads CSARDVGAVYNEQFF. CDR3 sequence (DNA): TGCAGTGCTAGAGATGTGGGAGCGGTTTACAATGAGCAGTTCTTC. The chain carries TRBV20-1 and TRBJ2-1; possible D gene TRBD2, 5 bases. The CDR3 runs to 15 residues. The germline gives CDR1 DFQATT, CDR2 SNEGSKA (reference sequence). V was pared by 0 bases and J by 4 bases, with 13 bases between.